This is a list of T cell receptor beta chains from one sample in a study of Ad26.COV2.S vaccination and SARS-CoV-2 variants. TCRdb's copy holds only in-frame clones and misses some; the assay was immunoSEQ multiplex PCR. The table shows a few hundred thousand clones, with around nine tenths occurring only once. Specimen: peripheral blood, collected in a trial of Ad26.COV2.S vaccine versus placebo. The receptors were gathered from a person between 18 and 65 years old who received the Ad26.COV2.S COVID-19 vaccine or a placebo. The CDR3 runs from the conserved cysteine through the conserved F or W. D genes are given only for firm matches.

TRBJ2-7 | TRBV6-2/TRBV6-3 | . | TGTGCCAGCAGTTACTCATACTTGAGTGGCGCCTACGAGCAGTACTTC | CASSYSYLSGAYEQYF
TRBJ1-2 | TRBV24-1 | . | TGTGCCACCAGTGATTCCCTGTCCCCGGGGCGCCTGAATTCGGGAGGCTACACCTTC | CATSDSLSPGRLNSGGYTF
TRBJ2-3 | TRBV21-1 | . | TGTGCCAGCAGCAAAGGGGGCACAGATACGCAGTATTTT | CASSKGGTDTQYF
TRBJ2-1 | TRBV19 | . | TGTGCCAGTAGTATCGTAGCTGGCAATGAGCAGTTCTTC | CASSIVAGNEQFF
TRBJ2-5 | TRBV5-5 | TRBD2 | TGTGCCAGCAGCCCCGGGGGGGCGGTGACCCAGTACTTC | CASSPGGAVTQYF
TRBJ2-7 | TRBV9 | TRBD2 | TGTGCCAGCAGCGCCAGCGGGGGGGCCGGCGAGCAGTACTTC | CASSASGGAGEQYF
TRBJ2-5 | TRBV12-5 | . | TGTGCTAGTGCCACGGACAGCCAAGAGACCCAGTACTTC | CASATDSQETQYF
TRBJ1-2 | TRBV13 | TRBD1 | TGTGCCAGCAGCTTAGGCAGGGGGCTGAACTATGGCTACACCTTC | CASSLGRGLNYGYTF
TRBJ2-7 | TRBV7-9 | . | TGTGCCAGCACGGTAGGAGTCTACGAGCAGTACTTC | CASTVGVYEQYF
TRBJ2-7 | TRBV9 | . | TGTGCCAGCAGCGTAGGCACAATCTCCTACGAGCAGTACTTC | CASSVGTISYEQYF
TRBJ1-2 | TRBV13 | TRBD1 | TGTGCCAGCAGCTACAGACAGGGGGCAAAAGGCTACACCTTC | CASSYRQGAKGYTF
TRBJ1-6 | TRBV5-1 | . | TGCGCCAGCAGCTTGGATGGCGGGTCGAGCTCCTATAATTCACCCCTCCACTTT | CASSLDGGSSSYNSPLHF